This passage covers 23 T cell receptor beta chains from one sample sequenced in a study of T-cell memory formation after mild COVID-19. TCRdb redid the calling of the 5' RACE reads with MiXCR, one entry per CDR3 protein. The table shows 470,000 or so distinct CDR3 sequences, with around 18% occurring only once. The source material was PBMCs or a T cell subset sorted from them (not recorded which). These TCRs come from an adult woman who had mild COVID-19 (a few samples of this study predate the infection). Cell type and time point are not known.

V is TRBV12-3 or TRBV12-4 and J is TRBJ1-3; possible D gene TRBD1, 6 bases. V shed 3 bases and J shed 4 bases, with 16 bases lying between them. This CDR3 contains 16 residues. This CDR3 reads CASSFGGRVEGNTIYF. DNA for the CDR3: TGTGCCAGCAGTTTCGGGGGCAGGGTCGAGGGAAACACCATATATTTT.

The genes are TRBV5-1 and TRBJ2-1, with 7 bases fitting TRBD2. Looked up from germline, CDR1 is SGHRS and CDR2 is YFSETQ. With 0 bases clipped from V and 5 bases from J, the junction kept 5 bases outside the gene matches. The CDR3 loop spans 15 amino acids. CDR3 residues: CASSLAAGPNNEQFF. CDR3 bases: TGCGCCAGCAGCTTGGCAGCGGGACCTAACAATGAGCAGTTCTTC.

CDR3 nucleotide sequence: TGTGCCAGCAGTTACGTTCCGGGTGAGCAGTTCTTC. Protein: CASSYVPGEQFF. This rearrangement joins TRBV6-5 to TRBJ2-1, with D uncertain. Germline V gene data show CDR1 as MNHEY and CDR2 as SVGAGI. The CDR3 covers 12 residues. V was clipped by 2 bases and J by 9 bases, with 8 bases between them.

V usage is TRBV7-9 and J usage is TRBJ2-1; 7 positions agree with TRBD2. After removal of 4 bases from V and 6 bases from J, the junction contained 12 bases not matched to a gene. Germline V gene lookup returns CDR1 SEHNR and CDR2 FQNEAQ (reference sequence). The CDR3 has 16 amino acids. CDR3 loop: CASSSGMAGVFNEQFF. The CDR3 coding sequence is TGTGCCAGCAGCTCGGGGATGGCGGGAGTATTCAATGAGCAGTTCTTC.

The rearrangement uses TRBV12-3 or TRBV12-4 and TRBJ2-2; D might be TRBD1 or TRBD2, each matching 5 bases. V gave up 5 bases and J gave up 4 bases, with 14 bases separating them. CDR3 length: 15 residues. In DNA, the CDR3 is TGTGCCAGCAGTCCCTTCGGGGCGGGCACCGGGGAGCTGTTTTTT. Residues: CASSPFGAGTGELFF.

The rearrangement joins TRBV9 to TRBJ2-3; 8 bases match TRBD2. Germline assignment: CDR1 SGDLS and CDR2 YYNGEE. CDR3 length: 17 residues. The V segment lost 0 bases and the J segment 1 base; nucleotides outside the gene matches: 7. The CDR3 coding sequence is TGTGCCAGCAGCGTAGGGGCGGGGGGATTGGGCACAGATACGCAGTATTTT. Amino acid sequence: CASSVGAGGLGTDTQYF.

In its sample, this clonotype was seen a few times. The chain joins TRBV7-9 to TRBJ2-5; the D is unclear. The length of the CDR3 is 14 residues. From germline, CDR1 is SEHNR and CDR2 FQNEAQ (reference sequence). With 1 base removed from V and 2 bases from J, the gap between germline ends came to 8 bases. CDR3 sequence reads: CASSLGQTQETQYF. The CDR3 nucleotides read TGTGCCAGCAGCTTAGGGCAGACACAAGAGACCCAGTACTTC.

This clonotype occurred a few times. The J gene is TRBJ2-7, the V gene TRBV12-3 or TRBV12-4; 8 positions match TRBD1. Trimming took 1 base from V and 5 from J; bases not matched to a gene: 4. This CDR3 is 14 amino acids long. DNA of the CDR3: TGTGCCAGCAGTTTAGGGACAGGGCTACACGAGCAGTACTTC. It is translated as CASSLGTGLHEQYF.

This chain joins TRBV4-1 and TRBJ2-1; TRBD2 aligns across 7 bases. With 4 bases clipped from V and 4 bases from J, the junction kept 7 bases outside the gene matches. The length of the CDR3 is 15 residues. Germline CDR1 MGHRA, CDR2 YSYEKL. The CDR3 spells CASSLGSSGYNEQFF. DNA of the CDR3: TGCGCCAGCAGCCTGGGTTCTAGCGGTTACAATGAGCAGTTCTTC.

This chain joins TRBV12-3 or TRBV12-4 and TRBJ1-1; the D is unclear. The V gene lost 7 bases and the J gene lost 4 bases, with 19 bases spanning the gap. CDR3 size: 15 residues. Here the CDR3 reads CASTPPGRIGTEAFF. CDR3 coding DNA: TGTGCCAGCACCCCCCCGGGCAGGATCGGCACTGAAGCTTTCTTT.

This clonotype was recorded many times. The chain is built from TRBV6-1 and TRBJ1-2, with D uncertain. Germline V lookup: CDR1 MNHNS, CDR2 SASEGT. The CDR3 sequence is 12 residues long. Trimming left V 7 bases short and J 4 bases short, with 10 bases between. The CDR3 nucleotides read TGTGCCAGCACTCCAGGCGGCTATGGCTACACCTTC. This encodes CASTPGGYGYTF.

The V gene is TRBV7-6, the J gene TRBJ2-1, with 7 positions matching TRBD2. This CDR3 is built from 16 residues. Trimming at V came to 5 bases and at J to 4 bases, leaving 11 bases not matched to a gene. Germline loops: CDR1 SGHVS, CDR2 FNYEAQ. CDR3 in DNA: TGTGCCAGCAGCGCGGACGCGGGGCGGGAGTACAATGAGCAGTTCTTC. Translating it yields CASSADAGREYNEQFF.

The rearrangement joins TRBV2 to TRBJ2-7; possible D gene TRBD1, 6 bases. Trimming cost V 10 bases and J 2 bases, with 15 bases left between them. CDR1 SNHLY and CDR2 FYNNEI come from the germline V gene. CDR3 size: 13 residues. In DNA, the CDR3 is TGTGCCACACAGGGTCCTGAAGCCTACGAGCAGTACTTC. It specifies CATQGPEAYEQYF.

This clonotype occurred a few times. J is TRBJ2-5 and V is TRBV6-1, with D possibly being TRBD2 (6 bases). CDR1 and CDR2 from the germline V gene are MNHNS and SASEGT. V was cut by 6 bases and J by 3 bases, with 11 bases left in between. The CDR3 totals 13 residues. CDR3 region: CASSPSAKETQYF. The CDR3 region has the DNA TGTGCCAGCAGCCCTAGCGCAAAAGAGACCCAGTACTTC.

The sample holds a few counts of this clonotype. The chain recombines TRBV7-8 with TRBJ2-7; D might be TRBD1 (6 bases). Germline CDR1 and CDR2: SGHVS and FQNEAQ. The CDR3 runs to 15 residues. Trimming stripped 5 bases from V and 4 bases from J, with 18 bases between. The CDR3 DNA is TGTGCCAGCAGCCAGCTCGGGACATTAACGTACGAGCAGTACTTC. As protein: CASSQLGTLTYEQYF.

This clonotype turned up a few times. V gene TRBV5-5 combines with J gene TRBJ1-5, with D tentatively TRBD1 (5 bases). The CDR3 consists of 19 residues. Germline V gene lookup returns CDR1 SGHKS and CDR2 YYEKEE (reference sequence). V lost 0 bases, J lost 0 bases, and 19 bases lay in between. CDR3 DNA sequence: TGTGCCAGCAGCTTGGGGCCCTTGGTGAGAGGGGATAGCAATCAGCCCCAGCATTTT. Protein product: CASSLGPLVRGDSNQPQHF.

This clonotype was counted between two and nine times. The chain has TRBV5-1 and TRBJ2-7; D is ambiguous. This CDR3 comprises 13 residues. V was trimmed by 5 bases and J by 6 bases, leaving 15 bases between them. From germline, CDR1 is SGHRS and CDR2 YFSETQ. The CDR3 spells CASSAGTSPEQYF. CDR3 nucleotide sequence: TGCGCCAGCAGTGCTGGCACCTCACCCGAGCAGTACTTC.

This clonotype was observed a few times. The chain couples TRBV7-8 to TRBJ2-7; the match to TRBD1 covers 9 bases. Germline V gene sequence: CDR1 SGHVS, CDR2 FQNEAQ. V lost 3 bases and J lost 4; bases outside the gene matches: 16. The CDR3 extends over 18 amino acids. The CDR3 coding sequence is TGTGCCAGCAGCTTCGGTTCTTGGGTAGGGACAGGGAATTACGAGCAGTACTTC. Translating gives CASSFGSWVGTGNYEQYF.

The rearrangement uses TRBV9 and TRBJ2-7, with D hard to call. This CDR3 has 15 residues. With 0 bases removed from V and 4 bases from J, the gap between germline ends came to 14 bases. CDR1 and CDR2 (germline): SGDLS, YYNGEE. The CDR3 sequence: CASSVAATPGYEQYF. In DNA, the CDR3 is TGTGCCAGCAGCGTAGCAGCAACGCCCGGATACGAGCAGTACTTC.

J is TRBJ2-1 and V is TRBV7-8; 7 nucleotides agree with TRBD1. J gave up 0 bases and V 4 bases, and 6 bases lay outside the gene matches. This CDR3 comprises 16 residues. Germline values: CDR1 SGHVS, CDR2 FQNEAQ. The CDR3 is CASSSLRGSSYNEQFF. The CDR3 DNA is TGTGCCAGCAGCTCCCTCAGGGGGAGCTCCTACAATGAGCAGTTCTTC.

This clonotype was seen more than once but under ten times. This sequence joins TRBV6-6 and TRBJ2-7; 7 nucleotides line up with TRBD1. Trimming cost V 9 bases and J 2 bases; bases outside gene matches: 7. Germline CDR1 reads MNHNY; CDR2 reads SVGAGI (reference sequence). This CDR3 spans 13 amino acids. CDR3 sequence: CASLSGTAYEQYF. The CDR3 DNA sequence: TGTGCCAGTTTGTCTGGGACAGCCTACGAGCAGTACTTC.

This clonotype turned up a few times. CDR3 protein: CATSGSGGGSDTQYF. The CDR3 DNA sequence: TGTGCCACCAGTGGGAGCGGGGGTGGCTCAGATACGCAGTATTTT. The chain carries TRBV24-1 and TRBJ2-3; 8 bases fit TRBD2. Germline values: CDR1 KGHDR, CDR2 SFDVKD. V shed 5 bases and J 4 bases; nucleotides not matched to a gene: 7. This CDR3 comprises 15 residues.

The chain combines TRBV20-1 with TRBJ2-5; no definite D call. Germline V gene data show CDR1 as DFQATT and CDR2 as SNEGSKA (reference sequence). The CDR3 runs 15 residues. Trimming removed 4 bases at V and 5 bases at J, with 20 bases between. The CDR3 DNA follows: TGCAGTGCTACGCCCTCGACCAGACTTGACGAGACCCAGTACTTC. It codes for CSATPSTRLDETQYF.